These 9 T cell receptor beta chains were sequenced from one sample in a study of neurological immune-mediated disorders (dated by TCRdb to about 2019). Library preparation was by 5' RACE. TCRdb names Illumina HiSeq 2500 as the instrument used. TCRdb's own reprocessing of the public reads used fastp at Q25 and MiXCR and kept productive beta chains. Under each unique CDR3 protein, matching rows form one entry showing the most common genes and DNA. The sample records approximately 46,000 distinct CDR3 sequences, approximately 2.8% of which are singletons. The top ten clonotypes cover around 15% of the sample. The specimen sequenced was PBMCs. These receptors were collected from a woman aged 50 to 65 with multiple sclerosis.

This clonotype came up many times. The chain links TRBV5-1 to TRBJ1-1, with D possibly TRBD1 on 5 matching bases. Trimming removed 0 bases at V and 6 bases at J, with 21 bases between. Germline V gene lookup returns CDR1 SGHRS and CDR2 YFSETQ. The CDR3 has 17 amino acids. In nucleotides, the CDR3 is TGCGCCAGCAGCTTGGGTGGGACGCCCGGGAGTATATCTGAAGCTTTCTTT. This gives the protein CASSLGGTPGSISEAFF. Complete variable domain (other parts from reference TRBV5-1 and TRBJ1-1): KAGVTQTPRYLIKTRGQQVTLSCSPISGHRSVSWYQQTPGQGLQFLFEYFSETQRNKGNFPGRFSGRQFSNSRSEMNVSTLELGDSALYLCASSLGGTPGSISEAFFGQGTRLTVV.

This clonotype was seen at least ten times. The chain has TRBV20-1 and TRBJ2-7, with a weak D call TRBD2 (5 bases). The V gene lost 5 bases and the J gene lost 4 bases, with 9 bases spanning the gap. Germline-derived CDR1 and CDR2 are DFQATT and SNEGSKA (reference sequence). The CDR3 runs 11 residues. The CDR3 nucleotides are TGCAGTGCTCGCCGCGGGTACGAGCAGTACGTC. This gives the protein CSARRGYEQYV.

This clonotype has ten or more counts. The V gene is TRBV6-6, the J gene TRBJ2-7, with a weak D call TRBD2 (5 bases). V dropped 0 bases and J dropped 12 bases, with 12 bases sitting between them. Germline V gene lookup returns CDR1 MNHNY and CDR2 SVGAGI (reference sequence). This CDR3 comprises 12 residues. Here the CDR3 reads CASSYSRFGRYF. The CDR3 coding sequence is TGTGCCAGCAGTTACTCCAGGTTTGGGAGGTACTTC.

This clonotype was seen at least ten times. The rearrangement links TRBV28 to TRBJ1-1; D is unresolved. The CDR3 consists of 15 residues. Looked up from germline, CDR1 is MDHEN and CDR2 is SYDVKM. V was trimmed by 1 base and J by 0 bases, leaving 9 bases between them. CDR3: CASSLLQGLNTEAFF. CDR3 DNA: TGTGCCAGCAGTTTATTACAAGGGCTGAACACTGAAGCTTTCTTT.

This clonotype was detected ten times or more. The chain is built from TRBV7-2 and TRBJ2-7; D possibly corresponds to TRBD1 (7 bases). The CDR3 totals 15 residues. Per the germline V gene, CDR1 is SGHTA and CDR2 is FQGNSA. V lost 5 bases and J 2 bases, leaving 16 bases between the germline ends. DNA of the CDR3: TGTGCCAGCAGCCCTTACCAGGGGGGAACCTACGAGCAGTACTTC. Translation gives CASSPYQGGTYEQYF. Supplemented by reference TRBV7-2 and TRBJ2-7, the full variable domain reads GAGVSQSPSNKVTEKGKDVELRCDPISGHTALYWYRQSLGQGLEFLIYFQGNSAPDKSGLPSDRFSAERTGGSVSTLTIQRTQQEDSAVYLCASSPYQGGTYEQYFGPGTRLTVT.

This clonotype was picked up many times. This chain uses TRBV6-2 or TRBV6-3 with TRBJ2-7, with D hard to call. The CDR3 runs to 15 residues. Germline V gene data show CDR1 as MNHEY and CDR2 as SVGEGT. Trimming shortened V by 5 bases and J by 0 bases, and 14 bases separated the two germline ends. CDR3 protein: CASSRTAVSSYEQYF. CDR3 sequence (DNA): TGTGCCAGCAGTCGGACGGCCGTTAGCTCCTACGAGCAGTACTTC.

This clonotype was observed many times. The chain recombines TRBV3-1 with TRBJ2-2; tentatively, D is TRBD1 (6 bases). Germline-derived CDR1 and CDR2 are LGHDT and YNNKEL (reference sequence). The CDR3 loop spans 15 amino acids. With 2 bases removed from V and 5 bases from J, the gap between germline ends came to 12 bases. The CDR3 loop reads CASSQSGRGTGELFF. In DNA form, the CDR3 reads TGTGCCAGCAGCCAATCGGGCAGGGGAACCGGGGAGCTGTTTTTT.

This clonotype showed up many times. The rearrangement joins TRBV19 to TRBJ2-3, with D unresolved. V lost 4 bases to trimming and J lost 5 bases, with 16 bases between them. This CDR3 has 15 amino acids. Looked up from germline, CDR1 is LNHDA and CDR2 is SQIVND (reference sequence). The CDR3 here is CASSTRTVLGDTQYF. CDR3 in DNA: TGTGCCAGTAGTACTCGGACGGTCCTTGGAGATACGCAGTATTTT.

Ten or more counts support this clonotype. The chain couples TRBV3-1 to TRBJ1-2, with no clear D. The V and J ends lost 2 bases and 4 bases respectively, with 5 bases between them. CDR3 length: 12 amino acids. Looked up from germline, CDR1 is LGHDT and CDR2 is YNNKEL (reference sequence). CDR3 sequence: CASSQSTYGYTF. CDR3 nucleotide sequence: TGTGCCAGCAGCCAAAGTACCTATGGCTACACCTTC.